This TCR beta chain was captured by sequencing in a study of T cells in localized non-small cell lung cancer (dated by TCRdb to about 2020). Study-level background: The study examined T cell repertoires in under 300 patients with early-stage NSCLC and compared tumors with uninvolved tumor-adjacent lungs. The cohort comprised roughly 240 treatment-naïve NSCLC patients with resected, localized lung tumors. A mean age of approximately 70 years was recorded for the NSCLC patients, of whom around 140 were male and 95 to 110 were female.

At diagnosis, tumor, uninvolved tumor-adjacent lung and peripheral blood were collected and then preserved as a mix of FFPE and fresh-frozen material. For TCR repertoire profiling, blood samples were analyzed as peripheral blood mononuclear cells. Study-wide findings and limitations: Of the top 100 tumor clones, a median of roughly 57 were detected in paired uninvolved adjacent lung; about 28 were also among that lung's top 100. The highest T cell clonality was observed in uninvolved tumor-adjacent lung, where clonality exceeded that of tumor, suggesting that antigenic responses were more focused in uninvolved tumor-adjacent lung. Because of the exploratory design, TCR variables were selected using unadjusted p-values without false-discovery rate correction. Because multi-region sequencing of the tumors was not done, intratumor heterogeneity could not be ruled out. Higher blood T cell density associated with longer overall survival, while higher adjacent-lung clonality associated with shorter survival.

The immunoSEQ Assay was used to sequence TCR beta CDR3 regions from DNA. The source study handled its data this way. To compute T cell density, TCR beta template counts were normalized to usable DNA, which was estimated by amplifying housekeeping genes. Richness was estimated with the preseqR package, extrapolating to 400,000 templates for PBMC samples and 120,000 templates for tissue samples. Clonality was defined as one minus Pielou's evenness. Tissue-enriched TCRs were identified through differential abundance testing performed on productive amino-acid clonotypes, with a minimum total count of 5 and an alpha of 0.1. The Jaccard Index and the Morisita Overlap Index were used to measure repertoire overlap between compartments. TCR beta CDR3s were clustered by GLIPH together with public tetramer-defined viral CDR3s, and at least three viral sequences plus V-gene enrichment were required for viral motifs. The table comes from immuneACCESS by way of TCRdb, which keeps in-frame sequences with V and J called. Part of the clones is missing from these tables; in studies checked, under half for an unresolved V gene and the rest for unknown reasons. Clone size and V and J calls were adopted from that table, with D and trimming inferred from the DNA. The sample table lists 30,000 to 35,000 clones, about 90% of them with a count of one. The ten largest clonotypes hold under 5% of the sample.

V is clipped by 0 bases and J by 10 bases, and the sequence between their germline boundaries is 9 bases long. The CDR3 starts with the cysteine, ends with the phenylalanine, and has 12 residues. The kept DNA is CDR3 alone, 36 bases in frame from the first base. CDR1 and CDR2 are drawn from the germline V gene: SGHAT, FQNNGV. Details on this clone: Its antigen specificity is not known. Per-base quality was not reported, and no clone a single base away is much larger than it.

The V and J genes are TRBV11-2 and TRBJ1-1, with the identity of the D gene unclear. The material was peripheral blood, obtained before any cancer treatment. The TCR comes from a woman aged 35 to 70 with stage I lung adenocarcinoma. For the CDR3, the sequence is CASSLETWGAFF. The nucleotides are TGTGCCAGCAGCTTAGAAACTTGGGGAGCTTTCTTT.